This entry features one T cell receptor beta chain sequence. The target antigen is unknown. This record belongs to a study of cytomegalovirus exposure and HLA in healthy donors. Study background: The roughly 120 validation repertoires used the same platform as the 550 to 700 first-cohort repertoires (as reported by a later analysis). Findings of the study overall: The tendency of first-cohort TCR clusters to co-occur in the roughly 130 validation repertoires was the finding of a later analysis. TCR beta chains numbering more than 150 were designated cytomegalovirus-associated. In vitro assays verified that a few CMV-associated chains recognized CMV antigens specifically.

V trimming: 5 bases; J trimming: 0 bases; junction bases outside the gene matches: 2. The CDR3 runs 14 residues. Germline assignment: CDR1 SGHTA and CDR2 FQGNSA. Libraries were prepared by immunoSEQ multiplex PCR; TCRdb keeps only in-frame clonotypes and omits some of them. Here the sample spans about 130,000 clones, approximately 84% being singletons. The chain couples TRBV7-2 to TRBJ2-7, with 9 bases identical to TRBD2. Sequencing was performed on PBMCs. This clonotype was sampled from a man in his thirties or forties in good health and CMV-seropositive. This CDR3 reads CASSHSGSSYEQYF. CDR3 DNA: TGTGCCAGCAGCCATAGCGGGAGCTCCTACGAGCAGTACTTC. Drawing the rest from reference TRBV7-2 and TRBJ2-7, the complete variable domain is GAGVSQSPSNKVTEKGKDVELRCDPISGHTALYWYRQSLGQGLEFLIYFQGNSAPDKSGLPSDRFSAERTGGSVSTLTIQRTQQEDSAVYLCASSHSGSSYEQYFGPGTRLTVT.